What follows are 4 T cell receptor beta chains derived from one specimen sequenced in a study of blood T cell repertoires in COVID-19. Profiling relied on immunoSEQ multiplex PCR, and the TCRdb table lists in-frame clones only, not all of them. In the table there are more than 150,000 clones, 75% to 90% of which are singletons. Sequenced material: peripheral blood. Every receptor here comes from a man aged 55 to 69 with acute or convalescent COVID-19.

The chain carries TRBV6-5 and TRBJ1-1; D gene unclear. CDR3 length equals 14 residues. Germline V gene data show CDR1 as MNHEY and CDR2 as SVGAGI. Trimming removed 2 bases at V and 1 base at J, with 8 bases between. This CDR3 reads CASSYGRGNTEAFF. The CDR3 DNA follows: TGTGCCAGCAGTTACGGGCGGGGGAACACTGAAGCTTTCTTT.

In this sample, this clone turned up once. The chain recombines TRBV15 with TRBJ1-5, with D perhaps matching TRBD1 (5 bases). The CDR3 runs to 16 residues. Germline lookup yields CDR1 LNHNV and CDR2 YYDKDF (reference sequence). Between the trimmed V and J ends, which lost 1 base and 3 bases, there was a span of 13 bases. The CDR3, as DNA: TGTGCCACCAGCAGAGGGGCGGGAGGGGTCAATCAGCCCCAGCATTTT. Encoded protein: CATSRGAGGVNQPQHF.

The rearrangement uses TRBV28 and TRBJ1-1, with D tentatively TRBD1 (6 bases). The CDR3 contains 13 residues. V shed 5 bases and J shed 8 bases, with 15 bases lying between them. Germline V gene sequence: CDR1 MDHEN, CDR2 SYDVKM. CDR3 sequence (DNA): TGTGCCAGCAGTCCAACAGGGTCGGGAGAAGCTTTCTTT. Protein: CASSPTGSGEAFF.

The genes are TRBV6-2 or TRBV6-3 and TRBJ1-2; D is unresolved. There are 15 residues in the CDR3. Germline-derived CDR1 and CDR2 are MNHEY and SVGEGT. The V end lost 5 bases, the J end lost 0 bases, and 13 bases lay between the germline ends. DNA for the CDR3: TGTGCCAGCAGTCCCAATCTAAGAACTAACTATGGCTACACCTTC. Translating it yields CASSPNLRTNYGYTF.